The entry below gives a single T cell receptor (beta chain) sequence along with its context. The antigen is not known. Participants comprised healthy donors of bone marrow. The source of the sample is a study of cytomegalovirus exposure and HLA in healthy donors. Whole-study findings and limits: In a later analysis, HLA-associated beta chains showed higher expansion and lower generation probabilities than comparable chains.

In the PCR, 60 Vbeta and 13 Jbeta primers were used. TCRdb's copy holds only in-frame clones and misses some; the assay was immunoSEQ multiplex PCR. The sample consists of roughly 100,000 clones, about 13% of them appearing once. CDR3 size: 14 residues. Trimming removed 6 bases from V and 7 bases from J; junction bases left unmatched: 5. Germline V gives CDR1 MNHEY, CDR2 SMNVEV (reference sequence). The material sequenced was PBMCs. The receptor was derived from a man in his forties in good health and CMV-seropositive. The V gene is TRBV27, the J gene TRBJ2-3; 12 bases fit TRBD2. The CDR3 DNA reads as TGTGCCAGCAGCCCACTAGCGGGAGGATATACGCAGTATTTT. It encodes CASSPLAGGYTQYF.